This T cell receptor (beta chain) was captured in a study of blood T cell repertoires in COVID-19. About the study: Samples of COVID-19 (acute and convalescent) were obtained from the United States, Italy and Spain. Nucleic acid was either cDNA or gDNA, and it came from T cells, B-cell-depleted T cells, or PBMCs.

Measured with immunoSEQ multiplex PCR; TCRdb has only the in-frame clones, and not every one. The sample shows some 230,000 clones, 80% to 90% of them seen only once. This clone was counted once. Participant ages covered 18 to 89 years across 24 US areas. Researchers sorted participants into cohorts using their self-reported clinical history. This TCR was sampled from a woman aged 18-30 years in a cohort exposed to, infected with or recovered from COVID-19 (not recorded which). Sequencing was carried out using PBMCs or T cells enriched from blood (not recorded which).

The CDR3 here is CASSDLEQGEAFF. The CDR3 region has the DNA TGTGCCAGCAGTGATTTGGAACAGGGTGAAGCTTTCTTT. V and J are TRBV2 and TRBJ1-1; perhaps TRBD1 as D (6 bases). This CDR3 region has 13 residues. CDR1 and CDR2 (germline): SNHLY, FYNNEI. V lost 3 bases and J 7 bases, leaving 12 bases between the germline ends. Looking up the rest from reference TRBV2 and TRBJ1-1 gives the full variable domain: EPEVTQTPSHQVTQMGQEVILRCVPISNHLYFYWYRQILGQKVEFLVSFYNNEISEKSEIFDDQFSVERPDGSNFTLKIRSTKLEDSAMYFCASSDLEQGEAFFGQGTRLTVV.